The 14 T cell receptor beta chains given below trace back to one sample, sequenced in a study of blood T cell repertoires in COVID-19. Using immunoSEQ multiplex PCR, the repertoire was profiled, and TCRdb retains in-frame clones only, with some absent. The sample holds more than 85,000 clones, 78% seen once. What was sequenced was peripheral blood. The receptors derive from a man in his 60s with active or convalescent COVID-19.

The chain is built from TRBV14 and TRBJ2-5; D perhaps matches TRBD1 (5 bases). V gave up 2 bases and J gave up 5 bases, with 9 bases separating them. The CDR3 sequence is 13 residues long. Germline V lookup: CDR1 SGHDN, CDR2 FVKESK. The CDR3 DNA sequence: TGTGCCAGCAGCCAAAACCCAGGGGAGACCCAGTACTTC. This gives the protein CASSQNPGETQYF.

The chain recombines TRBV27 with TRBJ1-6, with D perhaps matching TRBD1 (5 bases). The CDR3 has 15 amino acids. Per the germline V gene, CDR1 is MNHEY and CDR2 is SMNVEV (reference sequence). With 4 bases removed from V and 9 bases from J, the gap between germline ends came to 16 bases. DNA of the CDR3: TGTGCCAGCAGTTCCTTCGGGGGGGATCGTTCACCCCTCCACTTT. It codes for CASSSFGGDRSPLHF.

The chain employs TRBV25-1 and TRBJ2-2; D ambiguous. The CDR3 is 16 amino acids. Trimming took 3 bases from V and 1 from J, leaving 12 bases between them. Germline CDR1 MGHDK, CDR2 SYGVNS. The CDR3 reads CASSDAKRGNTGELFF. The CDR3 coding sequence is TGTGCCAGCAGTGACGCTAAGCGAGGGAACACCGGGGAGCTGTTTTTT.

This clone appeared a single time. The chain combines TRBV27 with TRBJ1-6; 7 bases agree with TRBD1. V dropped 4 bases and J dropped 6; count of bases not matched to a gene: 6. The CDR3 totals 15 residues. Germline V gene lookup returns CDR1 MNHEY and CDR2 SMNVEV (reference sequence). The CDR3 loop is CASSYRTGVNSPLHF. In DNA form, the CDR3 reads TGTGCCAGCAGTTACCGAACAGGGGTTAATTCACCCCTCCACTTT.

J is TRBJ2-1 and V is TRBV24-1; the D gene is possibly TRBD1 (6 bases). This CDR3 is built from 11 residues. Germline CDR1 KGHDR, CDR2 SFDVKD. Trimming left V 7 bases short and J 10 bases short, with 10 bases between. In DNA, the CDR3 is TGTGCCACCAGCAACGGACAGGAGCAGTTCTTC. Translation gives CATSNGQEQFF.

The chain couples TRBV27 to TRBJ1-4; a weak D match, TRBD1 (6 bases). The CDR3 length is 14 residues. From germline, CDR1 is MNHEY and CDR2 SMNVEV (reference sequence). Trimming left V 7 bases short and J 8 bases short, with 17 bases between. The CDR3 coding sequence is TGTGCCAGCACCAAAGGGGGGGTTGGGGAAAAACTGTTTTTT. Translated, it gives CASTKGGVGEKLFF.

The chain couples TRBV12-3 or TRBV12-4 to TRBJ1-5; the D gene is possibly TRBD1 (6 bases). This CDR3 has 13 residues. Trimming stripped 5 bases from V and 4 bases from J, with 9 bases between. CDR3 DNA sequence: TGTGCCAGCAGTAATCAGGGGAATCAGCCCCAGCATTTT. Translating gives CASSNQGNQPQHF.

The chain combines TRBV28 with TRBJ2-5; 7 nucleotides agree with TRBD1. The CDR3 contains 16 residues. The V gene's germline CDR1 is MDHEN and CDR2 SYDVKM. Unmatched junction bases numbered 20, after V lost 6 bases and J lost 10 bases. The CDR3 coding sequence is TGTGCCAGCAGCTCGAGGTGGCGACAGCCCCAGGGGGTCCAGTACTTC. Amino acid sequence: CASSSRWRQPQGVQYF.

This sequence joins TRBV12-3 or TRBV12-4 and TRBJ2-3; possible D gene TRBD1, 6 bases. The CDR3 length is 13 residues. Trimming stripped 6 bases from V and 4 bases from J, with 11 bases between. The CDR3 nucleotides read TGTGCCAGCAGGCGAACAGGGTCAGATACGCAGTATTTT. Residues: CASRRTGSDTQYF.

V gene TRBV6-2 or TRBV6-3 combines with J gene TRBJ1-1, with no clear D. The CDR3 has 13 residues. The germline V gene encodes CDR1 MNHEY and CDR2 SVGEGT. V was pared by 6 bases and J by 0 bases, with 8 bases between. The CDR3 loop is CASSLTVNTEAFF. In nucleotides, the CDR3 is TGTGCCAGCAGCCTCACAGTGAACACTGAAGCTTTCTTT.

V is TRBV11-2 and J is TRBJ1-3; TRBD1 matches 8 bases. The CDR3 is made up of 16 amino acids. The germline V gene encodes CDR1 SGHAT and CDR2 FQNNGV. J lost 0 bases, V lost 1 base, and 2 bases had no gene match. This chain's CDR3 is CASSLVQGDSGNTIYF. CDR3 DNA sequence: TGTGCCAGCAGCTTAGTACAGGGGGACTCTGGAAACACCATATATTTT.

The chain combines TRBV7-2 with TRBJ2-3; 7 bases agree with TRBD1. Trimming at V came to 5 bases and at J to 10 bases, leaving 6 bases not matched to a gene. This CDR3 has 12 residues. The germline V gene encodes CDR1 SGHTA and CDR2 FQGNSA. The CDR3 here is CASSRDRSAQYF. The CDR3 DNA is TGTGCCAGCAGCCGGGACAGAAGTGCGCAGTATTTT.

The rearrangement uses TRBV11-2 and TRBJ2-1; TRBD2 matches 13 bases. Germline V gene lookup returns CDR1 SGHAT and CDR2 FQNNGV. With 5 bases clipped from V and 9 bases from J, the junction kept 7 bases outside the gene matches. The CDR3 has 15 amino acids. The CDR3 protein is CASSTGLAGRREQFF. CDR3 bases: TGTGCCAGCAGCACGGGACTAGCGGGAAGGCGTGAGCAGTTCTTC.

The chain is built from TRBV3-1 (or the pseudogene TRBV3-2) and TRBJ2-3; 8 nucleotides align to TRBD2. Germline V gives CDR1 LGHDT, CDR2 YNNKEL (reference sequence). The CDR3 length is 11 residues. Trimming at V came to 7 bases and at J to 10 bases, leaving 4 bases not matched to a gene. This chain's CDR3 is CASTSGFSQYF. CDR3 bases: TGTGCCAGCACTAGCGGGTTTTCGCAGTATTTT.